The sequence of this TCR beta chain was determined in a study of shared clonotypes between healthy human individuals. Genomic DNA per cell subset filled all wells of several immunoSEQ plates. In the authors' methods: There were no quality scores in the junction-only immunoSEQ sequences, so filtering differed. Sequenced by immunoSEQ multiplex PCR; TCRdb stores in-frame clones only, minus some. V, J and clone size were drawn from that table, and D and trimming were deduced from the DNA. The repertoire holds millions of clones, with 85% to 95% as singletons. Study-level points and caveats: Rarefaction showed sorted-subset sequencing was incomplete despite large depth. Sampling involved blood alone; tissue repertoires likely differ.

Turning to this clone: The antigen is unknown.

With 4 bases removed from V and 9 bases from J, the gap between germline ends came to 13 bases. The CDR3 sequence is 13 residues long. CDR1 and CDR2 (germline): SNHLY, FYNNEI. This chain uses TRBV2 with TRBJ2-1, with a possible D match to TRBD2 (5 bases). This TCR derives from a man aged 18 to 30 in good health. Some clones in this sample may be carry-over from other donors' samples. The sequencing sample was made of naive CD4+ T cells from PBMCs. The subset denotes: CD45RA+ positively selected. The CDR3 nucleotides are TGTGCCAGCAGTGCCTTACTAGGAGTTGAGCAGTTCTTC. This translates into CASSALLGVEQFF.